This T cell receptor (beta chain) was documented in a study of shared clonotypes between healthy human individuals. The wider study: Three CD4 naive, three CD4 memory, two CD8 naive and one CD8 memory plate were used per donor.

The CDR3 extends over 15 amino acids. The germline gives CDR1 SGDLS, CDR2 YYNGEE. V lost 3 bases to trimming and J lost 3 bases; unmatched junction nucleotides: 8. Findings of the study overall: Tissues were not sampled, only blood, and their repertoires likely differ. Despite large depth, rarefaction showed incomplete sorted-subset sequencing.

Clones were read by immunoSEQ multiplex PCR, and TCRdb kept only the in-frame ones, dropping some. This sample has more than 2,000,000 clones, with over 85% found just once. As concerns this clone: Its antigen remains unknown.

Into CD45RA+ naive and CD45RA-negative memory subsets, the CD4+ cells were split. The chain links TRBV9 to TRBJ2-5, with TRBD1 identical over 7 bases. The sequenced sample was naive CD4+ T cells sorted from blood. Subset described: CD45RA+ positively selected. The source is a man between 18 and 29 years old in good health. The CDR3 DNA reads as TGTGCCAGCAGCGGACAGGGCCAACCCGAAGAGACCCAGTACTTC. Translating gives CASSGQGQPEETQYF. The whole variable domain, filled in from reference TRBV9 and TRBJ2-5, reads DSGVTQTPKHLITATGQRVTLRCSPRSGDLSVYWYQQSLDQGLQFLIQYYNGEERAKGNILERFSAQQFPDLHSELNLSSLELGDSALYFCASSGQGQPEETQYFGPGTRLLVL.